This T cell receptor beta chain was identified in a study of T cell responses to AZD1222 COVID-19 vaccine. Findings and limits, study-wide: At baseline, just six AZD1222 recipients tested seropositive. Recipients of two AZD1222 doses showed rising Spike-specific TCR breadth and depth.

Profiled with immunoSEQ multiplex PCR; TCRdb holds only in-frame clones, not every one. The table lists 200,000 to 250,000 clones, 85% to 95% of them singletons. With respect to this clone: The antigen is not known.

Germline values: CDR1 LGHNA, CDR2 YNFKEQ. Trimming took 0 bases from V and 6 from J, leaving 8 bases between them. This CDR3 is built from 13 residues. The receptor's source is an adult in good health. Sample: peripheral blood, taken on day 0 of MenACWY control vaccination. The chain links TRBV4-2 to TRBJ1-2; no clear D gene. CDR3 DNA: TGTGCCAGCAGCCAAGAGCGGGGTCATGGCTACACCTTC. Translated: CASSQERGHGYTF.